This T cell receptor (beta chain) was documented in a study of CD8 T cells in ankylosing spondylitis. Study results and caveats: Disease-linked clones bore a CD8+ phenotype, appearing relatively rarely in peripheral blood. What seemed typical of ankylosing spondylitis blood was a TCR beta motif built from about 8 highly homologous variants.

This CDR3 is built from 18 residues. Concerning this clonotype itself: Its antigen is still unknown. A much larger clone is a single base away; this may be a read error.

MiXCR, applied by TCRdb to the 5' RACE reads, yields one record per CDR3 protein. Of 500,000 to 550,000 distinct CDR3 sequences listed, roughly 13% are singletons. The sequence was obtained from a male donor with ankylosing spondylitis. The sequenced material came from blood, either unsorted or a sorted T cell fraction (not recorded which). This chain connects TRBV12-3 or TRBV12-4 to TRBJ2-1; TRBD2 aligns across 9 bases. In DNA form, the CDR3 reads TGTGCCTGCAGGTCCGGGACTAGCAGCCTTGGCTCCTACAATGAGCAGTTCTTC. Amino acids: CACRSGTSSLGSYNEQFF.